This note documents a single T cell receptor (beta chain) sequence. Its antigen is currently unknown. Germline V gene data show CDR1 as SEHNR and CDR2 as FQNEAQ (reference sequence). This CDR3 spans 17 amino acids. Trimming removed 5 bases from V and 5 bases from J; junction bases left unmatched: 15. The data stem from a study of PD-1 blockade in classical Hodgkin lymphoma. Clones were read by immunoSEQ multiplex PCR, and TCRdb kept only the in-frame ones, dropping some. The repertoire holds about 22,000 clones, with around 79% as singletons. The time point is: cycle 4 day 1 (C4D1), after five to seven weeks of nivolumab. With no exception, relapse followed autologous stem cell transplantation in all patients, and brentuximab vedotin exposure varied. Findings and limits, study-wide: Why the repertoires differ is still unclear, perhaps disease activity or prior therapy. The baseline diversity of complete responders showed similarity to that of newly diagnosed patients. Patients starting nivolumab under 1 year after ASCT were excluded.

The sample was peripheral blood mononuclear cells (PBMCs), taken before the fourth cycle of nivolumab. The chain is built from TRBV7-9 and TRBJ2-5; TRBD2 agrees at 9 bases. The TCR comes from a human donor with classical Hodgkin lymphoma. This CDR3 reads CASSPDWGSGSTETQYF. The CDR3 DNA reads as TGTGCCAGCAGCCCTGATTGGGGTAGCGGGAGTACGGAGACCCAGTACTTC.